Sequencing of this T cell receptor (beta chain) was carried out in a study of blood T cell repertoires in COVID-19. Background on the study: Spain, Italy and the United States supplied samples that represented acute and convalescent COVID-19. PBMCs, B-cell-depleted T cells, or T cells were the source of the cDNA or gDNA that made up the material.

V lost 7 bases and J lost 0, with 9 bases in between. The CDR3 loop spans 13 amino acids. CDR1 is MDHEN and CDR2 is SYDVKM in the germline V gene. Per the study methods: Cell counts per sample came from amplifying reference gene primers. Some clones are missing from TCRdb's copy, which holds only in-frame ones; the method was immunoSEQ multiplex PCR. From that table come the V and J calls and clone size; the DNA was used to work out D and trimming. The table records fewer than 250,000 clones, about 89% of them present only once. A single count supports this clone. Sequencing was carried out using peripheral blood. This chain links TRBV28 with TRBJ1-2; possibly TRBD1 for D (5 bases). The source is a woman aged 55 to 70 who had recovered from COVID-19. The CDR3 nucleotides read TGTGCCAGCAATCAGGGAACTAACTATGGCTACACCTTC. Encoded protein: CASNQGTNYGYTF.